Sequencing of this T cell receptor beta chain was carried out in a study of regulatory T cells in long-lasting Graves disease. The authors built TCR beta libraries using iRepertoire HTBI primers and Arm-PCR of CDR3 regions. From the multiplex PCR reads, TCRdb called clonotypes with MiXCR, one entry per CDR3 protein. This table holds roughly 610,000 distinct CDR3 sequences, 15% to 20% found once. In germline, CDR1 is MNHEY, CDR2 SVGAGI. This CDR3 is 14 amino acids long. V gave up 2 bases and J gave up 8 bases, with 13 bases separating them. This clonotype has ten or more counts. Time point: newly diagnosed GD, antithyroid drugs for less than 3 months. Extracted PBMC RNA gave rise to the TCR library. These data were also reused for a study on T cells in Graves' hyperthyroidism and ophthalmopathy.

V is TRBV6-5 and J is TRBJ1-5, with D unclear. The TCR comes from a woman aged 25 to 45 with Graves disease. This specimen was peripheral blood mononuclear cells (PBMCs), taken at new diagnosis, from a patient treated with antithyroid drugs. Written as DNA, the CDR3 is TGTGCCAGCAGTTACAGCCCCGCTTTTGAGCCCCAGCATTTT. Its translation: CASSYSPAFEPQHF.